This TCR beta chain originates from a study of vaccination and CD4 T cells after COVID-19. Whole-study context: Overlapping spike peptides of SARS-CoV-2, HCoV-NL63, HCoV-OC43 and HCoV-229E were used, and cells were stimulated with them.

Treatment noted: approximately nine-day PBMC culture with coronavirus spike peptide pools or control peptides (ViraFEST assay). As to this clonotype: Antigen: not known.

Sequenced with the Oncomine TCR Beta short-read assay was DNA taken from cultured CD4+ T cells. MiXCR, run by TCRdb on the PCR reads, gives a single entry per CDR3 protein. The sample has 9,500 to 15,000 distinct CDR3 sequences; roughly half are singletons. This CDR3 has 14 amino acids. V was trimmed by 6 bases and J by 8 bases, leaving 19 bases between them. Germline CDR1 reads MNHNS; CDR2 reads SASEGT. What was sequenced was CD4+ T cells from blood, cultured in vitro. The sequence derives from a human donor who had recovered from COVID-19. J is TRBJ1-2 and V is TRBV6-1; D may be TRBD1 (6 bases). The DNA of the CDR3 is TGTGCCAGCAGCCAGGTGTCGGGGGCGGGGGGCTACACCTTC. This encodes CASSQVSGAGGYTF.